A single TCR beta chain is shown here with its context. Its target is unknown. This entry belongs to a study of vaccination and CD4 T cells after COVID-19. The CDR3 sequence is 15 residues long. CDR1 and CDR2 from the germline V gene are LNHNV and YYDKDF (reference sequence). V dropped 0 bases and J dropped 4 bases, with 12 bases sitting between them. Stated treatment: approximately 9-day PBMC culture with coronavirus spike peptide pools or control peptides (ViraFEST assay). Sequencing of cultured CD4+ T cell DNA used the Oncomine TCR Beta short-read assay. DNA came from CD4+ T cells after culture. One entry per CDR3 protein, called by TCRdb with MiXCR from the PCR reads. The top ten hold 9% of the sample, which has about 10,000 distinct CDR3 sequences, less than 85% seen once. Study conclusions and caveats: Spike mono-reactivity was shown by 304 of 307 vaccine-specific clones in convalescent patients.

The receptor was derived from a human donor who had recovered from COVID-19. The sample taken for sequencing was CD4+ T cells from blood, cultured in vitro. J is TRBJ1-2 and V is TRBV15; D may be TRBD1 (6 bases). The CDR3 loop reads CATSREGAQFYGYTF. The CDR3 region has the DNA TGTGCCACCAGCAGAGAGGGGGCACAGTTCTATGGCTACACCTTC.